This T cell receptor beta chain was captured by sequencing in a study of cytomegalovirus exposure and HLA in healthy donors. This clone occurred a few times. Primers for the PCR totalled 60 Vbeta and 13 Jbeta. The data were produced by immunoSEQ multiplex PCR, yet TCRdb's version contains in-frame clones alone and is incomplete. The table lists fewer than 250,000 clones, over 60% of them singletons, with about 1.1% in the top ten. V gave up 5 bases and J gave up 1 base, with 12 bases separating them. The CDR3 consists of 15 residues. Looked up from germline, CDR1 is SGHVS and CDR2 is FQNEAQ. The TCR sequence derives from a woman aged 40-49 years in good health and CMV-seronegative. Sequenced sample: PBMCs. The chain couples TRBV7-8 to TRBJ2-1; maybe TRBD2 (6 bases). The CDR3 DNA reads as TGTGCCAGCAGCCCGGGACTTCTTTCCTACAATGAGCAGTTCTTC. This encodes CASSPGLLSYNEQFF.